This TCR beta chain was observed in a study of tumor-infiltrating lymphocytes in primary liver carcinoma (dated by TCRdb to about 2017). Concerning the study at large: Surgical resection was performed in China between 2015 and 2016 on a few patients with histopathologically diagnosed primary liver carcinoma. Of the five patients, three men and two women aged 30 to 69 years, four had hepatocellular carcinoma and one had combined HCC and intrahepatic cholangiocarcinoma. The tumors of the five patients were staged as T1-T3 N0M0, with maximum diameters ranging from about 4 to 10 cm. Roughly 3.5 to 7.5 million productive TCRbeta reads were obtained per sample, and no significant difference in read depth was found between tissue types. For each liver tumor, the study sampled five regions along with adjacent normal tissue and blood, and applied TCRbeta repertoire sequencing, expression microarrays and whole-exome sequencing. TCRbeta repertoire sequencing covered some 35 specimens from 5 patients: around 25 tumor regions, 5 adjacent noncancerous liver tissues and 5 peripheral blood samples. High reproducibility was observed for the technical replicate repertoires, with mean shared-clone rates around 0.89 and correlation coefficients above 0.95. Study-wide findings and limitations: Repertoire overlap was higher between tumor regions (mean about 35%) than tumor-adjacent (approximately 17%) or tumor-blood (approximately 14%) pairs, consistent with antigen-driven expansion. The study included only five or six patients, and the authors note findings should be validated in a larger study. Because the samples were bulk and unsorted, CD4+ and CD8+ T cell repertoires could not be compared. Only the TCR beta chain was sequenced, so true repertoire diversity is likely underestimated because unpaired alpha chains were not captured. The top 250 clones made up a significantly larger repertoire fraction in tumors than in blood (p = 0.039).

Blood RNA was extracted from unsorted whole blood with TRIzol reagent; germline DNA came from the DNeasy Blood & Tissue kit. At the time of sampling, the patients had chronic HBV infection and had not received any treatment. Before surgery, about 4 milliliters of peripheral blood were collected into K2EDTA tubes. Concerning this clonotype: This clone's antigen is unknown. One end of the junction varies from germline; a read error may be responsible.

A constant-region primer and ProtoScript II reverse transcriptase were used to reverse-transcribe TCRbeta-specific cDNA from roughly 480 ng total RNA. Three nested multiplex PCR rounds, following a slightly modified ARM-PCR procedure, were used to build the TCRbeta libraries. Each of the first two PCR rounds ran for about 10 cycles using multiplex TRBV1-TRBV30 forward primers together with a Cbeta reverse primer. A final 25-cycle PCR with Deep VentR polymerase added sample barcodes and Illumina adapters. Before sequencing, amplicons of 200-500 bp were purified from gel using a QIAquick gel extraction kit. An Illumina HiSeq 2500 was used to sequence the TCRbeta amplicons with 250-bp paired-end reads. The published analysis was carried out like this. Reads were quality-trimmed with Trimmomatic v0.33, and paired reads were merged with FLASH v1.2.11 to recover full CDR3 sequences. V, D and J germline segments were assigned to the rearranged TCRbeta sequences using MiGEC v1.2.1b. Clonotype statistics and Shannon-Wiener diversity indices were computed with VDJtools v1.0.0. Except for diversity analysis, only the 250 most abundant clonotypes of each sample were used in subsequent analyses to reduce sampling bias. TCRdb reprocessing: public reads trimmed at Q25 with fastp, clones called with MiXCR, in-frame beta chains kept. Identical CDR3 proteins give one entry, which carries the most common genes and DNA. None of the V and J calls come from the authors' own analysis; TCRdb made them. The sample yields hundreds of thousands of distinct CDR3 sequences; almost 60% were counted once. The ten largest clones represent approximately 15% of the sample.

CDR3 length: 14 amino acids, cysteine to phenylalanine. This entry keeps only the CDR3 DNA: 42 bases, framed from base 1. Looking up the germline V gene yields CDR1 LGHNA and CDR2 YSLEER. The chain is assembled from TRBV4-3 and TRBJ2-1; the D gene assignment is ambiguous. This TCR was recovered from a woman aged 30 to 39 with primary liver carcinoma and hepatitis B virus infection. Sequences were obtained from peripheral blood. The sequenced DNA: TGCGCCAGCAGTCAAGAGAAGTCGGTCAATGAGCAGTTCTTC. This codes for CASSQEKSVNEQFF.